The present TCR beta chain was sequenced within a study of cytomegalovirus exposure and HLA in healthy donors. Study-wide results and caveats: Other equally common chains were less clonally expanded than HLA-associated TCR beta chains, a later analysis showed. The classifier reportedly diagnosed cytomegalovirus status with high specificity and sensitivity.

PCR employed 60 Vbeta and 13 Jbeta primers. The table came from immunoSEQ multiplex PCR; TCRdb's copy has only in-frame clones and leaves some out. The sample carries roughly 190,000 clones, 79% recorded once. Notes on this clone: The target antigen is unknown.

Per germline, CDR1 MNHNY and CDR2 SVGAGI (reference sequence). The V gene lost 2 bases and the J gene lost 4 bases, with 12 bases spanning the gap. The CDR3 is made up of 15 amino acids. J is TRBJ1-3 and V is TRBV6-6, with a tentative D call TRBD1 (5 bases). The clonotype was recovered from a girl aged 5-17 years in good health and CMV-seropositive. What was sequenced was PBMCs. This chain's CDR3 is CASSYRQGTGNTIYF. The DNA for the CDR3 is TGTGCCAGCAGTTACCGGCAGGGCACCGGAAACACCATATATTTT.